The next 16 T cell receptor beta chains were all read from a single sample in a study of blood T cell repertoires in COVID-19. Only in-frame clones appear in the TCRdb table, and some are missing; sequencing was by immunoSEQ multiplex PCR. Among roughly 200,000 clones listed, less than 95% were seen once. Sequencing was performed on peripheral blood. The receptors were sampled from a man under 40 with COVID-19, enrolled during active disease.

The chain is built from TRBV3-1 (or the pseudogene TRBV3-2) and TRBJ1-2; 8 bases map to TRBD1. V lost 5 bases, J lost 8 bases, and 7 bases stayed unmatched. Germline loops: CDR1 LGHDT, CDR2 YNNKEL (reference sequence). The CDR3 runs 13 residues. CDR3 sequence reads: CASSAGGMNGYTF. The CDR3 nucleotides are TGTGCCAGCAGCGCAGGGGGCATGAACGGCTACACCTTC.

The chain joins TRBV19 to TRBJ2-1; D not certain. The CDR3 contains 13 residues. Germline-derived CDR1 and CDR2 are LNHDA and SQIVND (reference sequence). Trimming cost V 3 bases and J 10 bases, with 13 bases left between them. The chain's CDR3 is CASSIFGVKEQFF. The CDR3 nucleotides read TGTGCCAGTAGTATTTTCGGAGTAAAAGAGCAGTTCTTC.

The chain recombines TRBV19 with TRBJ2-1; 10 positions agree with TRBD2. The CDR3 is made up of 16 amino acids. V was clipped by 8 bases and J by 8 bases; unmatched bases: 15. CDR1 is LNHDA and CDR2 is SQIVND in the germline V gene (reference sequence). CDR3 sequence (DNA): TGTGCCAGTTGCCAGCGGGGAGCGGGGGGGCCTGATGAGCAGTTCTTC. It translates to CASCQRGAGGPDEQFF.

The J gene is TRBJ2-2, the V gene TRBV4-2; TRBD2 matches 11 bases. The CDR3 is 19 residues long. V lost 4 bases and J lost 0; bases outside the gene matches: 10. CDR1 is LGHNA and CDR2 is YNFKEQ in the germline V gene. The CDR3 DNA is TGTGCCAGCAGCCCCATCTCTAGCGGGGGGAACGCGAACACCGGGGAGCTGTTTTTT. It specifies CASSPISSGGNANTGELFF.

The chain employs TRBV6-6 and TRBJ2-7; 12 bases align to TRBD1. The germline V gene encodes CDR1 MNHNY and CDR2 SVGAGI (reference sequence). The CDR3 runs to 15 residues. The trim removed 4 bases at V and 5 bases at J, leaving 6 bases unmatched. CDR3 DNA: TGTGCCAGCAGTTCCCCGGGACAGGGGGCTAACGAGCAGTACTTC. The encoded protein is CASSSPGQGANEQYF.

This clone showed up just once. The gene calls are TRBV7-9 and TRBJ2-7; maybe TRBD2 (5 bases). Germline V lookup: CDR1 SEHNR, CDR2 FQNEAQ (reference sequence). The CDR3 is 13 residues long. The V gene lost 3 bases and the J gene lost 2 bases, with 8 bases spanning the gap. The CDR3 DNA sequence: TGTGCCAGCAGCTTGGGAGTAGCCTACGAGCAGTACTTC. Protein product: CASSLGVAYEQYF.

This clone occurred a few times. The chain combines TRBV19 with TRBJ1-6; TRBD1 is a possible D gene (6 bases). In germline, CDR1 is LNHDA, CDR2 SQIVND (reference sequence). The CDR3 runs 14 residues. Trimming took 4 bases from V and 8 from J, leaving 12 bases between them. As DNA, the CDR3 is TGTGCCAGTAGTAGGCAGGGGAGGGATTCACCCCTCCACTTT. Amino acid sequence: CASSRQGRDSPLHF.

This clone was seen just once. The rearrangement uses TRBV27 and TRBJ2-1; maybe TRBD1 (5 bases). V lost 3 bases, J lost 3 bases, and 9 bases lay in between. Per the germline V gene, CDR1 is MNHEY and CDR2 is SMNVEV (reference sequence). CDR3 size: 14 residues. CDR3 sequence reads: CASSFMTDYNEQFF. The CDR3 DNA follows: TGTGCCAGCAGTTTTATGACAGACTACAATGAGCAGTTCTTC.

The genes are TRBV20-1 and TRBJ1-2; tentative D call: TRBD1 (5 bases). Germline V lookup: CDR1 DFQATT, CDR2 SNEGSKA (reference sequence). Trimming removed 3 bases from V and 6 bases from J, with 11 bases in between. CDR3 length equals 12 residues. CDR3 protein: CSASRQGHGYTF. CDR3 in DNA: TGCAGTGCTAGTCGCCAGGGCCATGGCTACACCTTC.

The chain employs TRBV5-4 and TRBJ2-5; 7 bases are a match to TRBD1. This CDR3 is built from 14 residues. Losses at the gene ends were 0 bases for V and 3 bases for J; bases not matched to a gene: 2. The germline V gene encodes CDR1 SGHNT and CDR2 YYREEE (reference sequence). The chain's CDR3 is CASSLAGTEETQYF. The DNA of the CDR3 is TGTGCCAGCAGCTTGGCCGGGACAGAAGAGACCCAGTACTTC. The full variable domain, rest sourced from reference TRBV5-4 and TRBJ2-5, is ETGVTQSPTHLIKTRGQQVTLRCSSQSGHNTVSWYQQALGQGPQFIFQYYREEENGRGNFPPRFSGLQFPNYSSELNVNALELDDSALYLCASSLAGTEETQYFGPGTRLLVL.

This clone was seen a single time. The chain uses TRBV6-5 and TRBJ1-1, with TRBD1 matching over 11 bases. Germline-derived CDR1 and CDR2 are MNHEY and SVGAGI. V gave up 7 bases and J gave up 11 bases; unmatched junction bases: 9. CDR3 length equals 13 residues. The CDR3 is CASTRGQGAAAFF. The CDR3 nucleotides read TGTGCCAGCACCCGTGGACAGGGGGCCGCGGCTTTCTTT.

This chain joins TRBV6-1 and TRBJ1-1, with D unclear. The CDR3 totals 13 residues. Trimming took off 3 bases at V and 6 bases at J, with 11 bases between the two ends. Per germline, CDR1 MNHNS and CDR2 SASEGT. The CDR3 here is CASSDPLRAEAFF. CDR3 nucleotide sequence: TGTGCCAGCAGTGACCCCTTGAGGGCTGAAGCTTTCTTT.

This chain joins TRBV18 and TRBJ1-1; no clear D gene. V was cut by 2 bases and J by 0 bases, with 10 bases left in between. The V gene's germline CDR1 is KGHSH and CDR2 LQKENI. The CDR3 has 15 residues. Here the CDR3 DNA reads TGTGCCAGCTCACCATATAATCTTTTGAACACTGAAGCTTTCTTT. This encodes CASSPYNLLNTEAFF.

The chain is built from TRBV6-1 and TRBJ2-1; TRBD2 matches at 13 bases. Per the germline V gene, CDR1 is MNHNS and CDR2 is SASEGT. V lost 3 bases to trimming and J lost 9 bases; unmatched junction nucleotides: 5. The CDR3 loop spans 15 amino acids. The CDR3 DNA follows: TGTGCCAGCAGTGACACTAGCGGGGGGGTTTTTGAGCAGTTCTTC. Encoded protein: CASSDTSGGVFEQFF.

The V gene is TRBV19, the J gene TRBJ1-5, with no clear D. The germline V and J ends were trimmed by 1 base and 4 bases, with 8 bases remaining between them. CDR1 and CDR2 from the germline V gene are LNHDA and SQIVND (reference sequence). CDR3 length equals 14 residues. The CDR3 bases are TGTGCCAGTAGTATAGGGAACAGTAATCAGCCCCAGCATTTT. It encodes CASSIGNSNQPQHF.

V gene TRBV6-5 combines with J gene TRBJ2-3; TRBD1 might be the D (5 bases). Per the germline V gene, CDR1 is MNHEY and CDR2 is SVGAGI. Trimming removed 6 bases from V and 4 bases from J, with 14 bases in between. This CDR3 spans 14 amino acids. The CDR3 is CASRTSAGSDTQYF. As DNA, the CDR3 is TGTGCCAGCAGAACCTCAGCAGGGTCAGATACGCAGTATTTT.